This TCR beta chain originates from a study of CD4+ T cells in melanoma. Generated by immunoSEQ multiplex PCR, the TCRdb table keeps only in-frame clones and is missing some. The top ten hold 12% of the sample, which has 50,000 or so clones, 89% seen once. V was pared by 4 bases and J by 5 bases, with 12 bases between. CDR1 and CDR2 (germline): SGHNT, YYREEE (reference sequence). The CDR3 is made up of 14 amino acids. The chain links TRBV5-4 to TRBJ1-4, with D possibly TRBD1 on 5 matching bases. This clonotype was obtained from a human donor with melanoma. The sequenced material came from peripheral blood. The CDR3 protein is CASSRGGPNEKLFF. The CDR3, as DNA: TGTGCCAGCAGCCGTGGGGGACCCAATGAAAAACTGTTTTTT.